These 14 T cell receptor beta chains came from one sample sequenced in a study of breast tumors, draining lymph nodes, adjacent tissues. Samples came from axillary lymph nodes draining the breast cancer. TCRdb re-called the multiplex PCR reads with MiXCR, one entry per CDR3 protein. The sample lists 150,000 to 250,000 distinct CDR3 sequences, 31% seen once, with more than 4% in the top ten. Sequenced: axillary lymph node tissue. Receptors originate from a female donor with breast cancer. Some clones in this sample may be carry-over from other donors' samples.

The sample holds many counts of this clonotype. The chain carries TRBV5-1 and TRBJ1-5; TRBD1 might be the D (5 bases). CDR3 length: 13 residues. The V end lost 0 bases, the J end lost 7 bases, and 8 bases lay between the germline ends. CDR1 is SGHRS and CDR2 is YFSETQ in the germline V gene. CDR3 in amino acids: CASSLGDSQPQHF. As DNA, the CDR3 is TGCGCCAGCAGCTTGGGGGACTCGCAGCCCCAGCATTTT.

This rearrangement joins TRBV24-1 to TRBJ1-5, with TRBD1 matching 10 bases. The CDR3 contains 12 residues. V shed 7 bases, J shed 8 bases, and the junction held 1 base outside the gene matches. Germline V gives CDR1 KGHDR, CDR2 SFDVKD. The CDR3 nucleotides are TGTGCCACCAGAGGGACAGGGGAGCCCCAGCATTTT. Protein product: CATRGTGEPQHF.

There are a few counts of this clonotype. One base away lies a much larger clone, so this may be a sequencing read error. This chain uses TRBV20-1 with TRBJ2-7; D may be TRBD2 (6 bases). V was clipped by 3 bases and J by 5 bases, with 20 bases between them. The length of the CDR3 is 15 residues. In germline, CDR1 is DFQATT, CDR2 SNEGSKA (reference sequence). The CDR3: CSAREMGGIPNEQYF. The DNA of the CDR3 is TGCAGTGCTAGGGAAATGGGGGGAATTCCGAACGAGCAGTACTTC.

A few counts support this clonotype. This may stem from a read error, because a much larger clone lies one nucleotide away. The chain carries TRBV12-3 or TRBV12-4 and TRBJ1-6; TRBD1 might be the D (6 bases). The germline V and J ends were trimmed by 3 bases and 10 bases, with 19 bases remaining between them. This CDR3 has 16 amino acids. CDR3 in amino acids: CASSFPGRGRGSPLHF. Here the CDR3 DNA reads TGTGCCAGCAGTTTCCCGGGCAGGGGTAGGGGATCACCCCTCCACTTT.

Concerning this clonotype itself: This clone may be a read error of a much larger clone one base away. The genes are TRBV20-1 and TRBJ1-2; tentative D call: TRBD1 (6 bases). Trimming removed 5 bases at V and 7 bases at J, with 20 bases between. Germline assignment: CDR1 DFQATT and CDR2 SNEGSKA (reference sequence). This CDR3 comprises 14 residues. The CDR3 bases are TGCAGTGCTGCTTTGGGGGGGGGCAGCTCTGGCTACACCTTC. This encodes CSAALGGGSSGYTF.

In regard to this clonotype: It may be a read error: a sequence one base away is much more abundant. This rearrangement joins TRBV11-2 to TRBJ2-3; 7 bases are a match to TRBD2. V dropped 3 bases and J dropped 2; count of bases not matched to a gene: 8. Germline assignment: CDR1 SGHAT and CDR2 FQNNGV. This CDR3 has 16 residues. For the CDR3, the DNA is TGTGCCAGCAGCTTGTCCGGGACTACACACACAGATACGCAGTATTTT. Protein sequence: CASSLSGTTHTDTQYF.

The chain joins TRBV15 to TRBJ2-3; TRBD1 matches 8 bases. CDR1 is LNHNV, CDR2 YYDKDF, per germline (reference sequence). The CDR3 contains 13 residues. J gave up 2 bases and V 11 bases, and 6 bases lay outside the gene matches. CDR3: CAPTGAFTDTQYF. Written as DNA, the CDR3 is TGTGCCCCGACAGGGGCTTTCACAGATACGCAGTATTTT.

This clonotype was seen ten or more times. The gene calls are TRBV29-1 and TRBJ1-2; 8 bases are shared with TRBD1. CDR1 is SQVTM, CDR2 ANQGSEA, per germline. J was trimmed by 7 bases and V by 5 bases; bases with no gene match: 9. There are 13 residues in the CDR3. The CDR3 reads CSVRNRGDFGYTF. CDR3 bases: TGCAGCGTTCGGAACAGGGGGGATTTTGGCTACACCTTC. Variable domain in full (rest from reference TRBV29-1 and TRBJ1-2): SAVISQKPSRDICQRGTSLTIQCQVDSQVTMMFWYRQQPGQSLTLIATANQGSEATYESGFVIDKFPISRPNLTFSTLTVSNMSPEDSSIYLCSVRNRGDFGYTFGSGTRLTVV.

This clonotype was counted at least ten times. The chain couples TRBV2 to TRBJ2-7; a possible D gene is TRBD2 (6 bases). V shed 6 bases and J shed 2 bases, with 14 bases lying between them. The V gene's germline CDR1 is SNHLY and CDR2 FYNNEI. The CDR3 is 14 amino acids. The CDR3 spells CASRRDFPTYEQYF. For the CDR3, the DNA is TGTGCCAGCAGGCGGGACTTCCCTACCTACGAGCAGTACTTC.

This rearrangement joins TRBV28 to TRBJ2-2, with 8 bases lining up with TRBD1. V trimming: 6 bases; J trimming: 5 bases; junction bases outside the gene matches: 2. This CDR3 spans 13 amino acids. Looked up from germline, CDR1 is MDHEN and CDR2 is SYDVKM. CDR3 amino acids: CASSTGGTGELFF. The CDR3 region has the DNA TGTGCCAGCAGCACAGGGGGTACCGGGGAGCTGTTTTTT.

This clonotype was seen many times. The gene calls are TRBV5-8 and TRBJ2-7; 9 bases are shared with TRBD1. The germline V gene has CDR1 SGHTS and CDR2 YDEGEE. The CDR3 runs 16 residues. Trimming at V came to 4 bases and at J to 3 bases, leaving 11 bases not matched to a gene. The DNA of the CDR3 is TGTGCCAGCAGCCAACAGGGGGCGGGCTTAGGCTACGAGCAGTACTTC. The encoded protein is CASSQQGAGLGYEQYF.

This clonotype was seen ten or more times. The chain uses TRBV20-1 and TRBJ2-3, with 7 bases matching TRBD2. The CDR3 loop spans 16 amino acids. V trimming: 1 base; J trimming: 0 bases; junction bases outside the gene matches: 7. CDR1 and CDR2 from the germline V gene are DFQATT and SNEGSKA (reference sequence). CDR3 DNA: TGCAGTGCTAGAGCTCAGGCTAGCGGTAGCACAGATACGCAGTATTTT. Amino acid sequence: CSARAQASGSTDTQYF.

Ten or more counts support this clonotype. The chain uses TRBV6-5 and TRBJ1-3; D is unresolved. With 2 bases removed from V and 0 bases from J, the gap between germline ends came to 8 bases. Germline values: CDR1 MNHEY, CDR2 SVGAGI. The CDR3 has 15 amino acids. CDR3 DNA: TGTGCCAGCAGTTACACGGCAGTCTCTGGAAACACCATATATTTT. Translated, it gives CASSYTAVSGNTIYF.

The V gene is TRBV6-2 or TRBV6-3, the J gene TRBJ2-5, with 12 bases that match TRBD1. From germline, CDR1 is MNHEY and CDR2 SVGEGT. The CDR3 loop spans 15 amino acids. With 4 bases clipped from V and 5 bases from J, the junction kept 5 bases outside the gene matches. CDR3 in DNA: TGTGCCAGCAGTTGGGGACAGGGGGCTGGGGAGACCCAGTACTTC. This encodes CASSWGQGAGETQYF.